This T cell receptor beta chain was profiled in a study of blood T cells in healthy people across ages. The study, taken as a whole, reports: Because sorting was not performed, PBMCs prevented conclusive naive versus antigen-experienced comparison. Naive CD4+ cell counts and diversity both ran higher in long-lived than in aged donors.

V was cut by 5 bases and J by 4 bases, with 11 bases left in between. The CDR3 is 13 residues long. Next came a second PCR, run for about 7 to 12 cycles, which used a sample-barcoded 5' primer along with a J-beta primer mix. TCRdb called the 5' RACE reads again in MiXCR, with one record for every CDR3 protein. The sample includes hundreds of thousands of distinct CDR3 sequences, around half of them seen just once. Of note for this clonotype: No antigen is known for it. This sequence may be a read error, since a much larger clone differs from it by one base.

Collection of 8.5 to 10 milliliters of peripheral blood was performed for each donor. The authors isolated at least 7 million PBMCs per sample. Sequencing was done on a sample of blood. The chain combines TRBV12-3 or TRBV12-4 with TRBJ1-1, with D perhaps TRBD1 (6 bases). This TCR derives from a man older than 75 in good health. The CDR3 DNA is TGTGCCAGCAGTGTACTGGGGGCCACTGAAGCTTTCTTT. It specifies CASSVLGATEAFF.